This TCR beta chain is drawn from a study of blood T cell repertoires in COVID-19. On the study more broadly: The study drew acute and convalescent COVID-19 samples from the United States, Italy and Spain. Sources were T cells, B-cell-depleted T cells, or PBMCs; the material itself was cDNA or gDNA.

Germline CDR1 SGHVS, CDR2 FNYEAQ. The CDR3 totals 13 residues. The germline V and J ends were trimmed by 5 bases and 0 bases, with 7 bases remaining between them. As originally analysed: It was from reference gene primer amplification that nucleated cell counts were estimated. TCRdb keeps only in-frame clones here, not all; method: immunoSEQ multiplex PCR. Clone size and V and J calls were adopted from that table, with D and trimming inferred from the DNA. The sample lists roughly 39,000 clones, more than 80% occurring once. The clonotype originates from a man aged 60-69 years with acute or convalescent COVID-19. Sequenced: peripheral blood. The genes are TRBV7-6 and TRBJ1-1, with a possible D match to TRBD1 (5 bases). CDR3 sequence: CASSLTVNTEAFF. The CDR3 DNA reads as TGTGCCAGCAGCCTGACAGTGAACACTGAAGCTTTCTTT.